This T cell receptor (beta chain) comes out of a study of early T cells in non-severe SARS-CoV-2 infection. Study-wide background: Chains were unpaired, as sequencing was done on bulk RNA from unsorted whole blood. Study observations and caveats: VDJdb matching, biased toward anti-spike CD8 responses, missed private and CD4 specificities.

Details on this clonotype: Its antigen is not identified.

Unique molecular identifiers were affixed to single, distinct cDNA molecules. One entry per CDR3 protein results from TCRdb running MiXCR on the 5' RACE reads. The table has approximately 64,000 distinct CDR3 sequences, about 17% seen once; the top ten hold under 9%. The ends lost 10 bases at V and 4 bases at J; junction bases unmatched: 3. CDR1 and CDR2 (germline): ENHRY, SYGVKD. The CDR3 covers 12 residues. The origin of this receptor is an adult who was a healthcare worker with PCR-confirmed SARS-CoV-2 infection or an uninfected control (not recorded which). The J gene is TRBJ1-5, the V gene TRBV10-3, with 8 bases identical to TRBD1. The sequencing used whole blood, collected at baseline. The CDR3 DNA follows: TGTGCCACACAGGGGGGAAATCAGCCCCAGCATTTT. It specifies CATQGGNQPQHF.